This TCR beta chain derives from a study of blood T cells in healthy people across ages. The authors ran a second PCR of roughly 6 to 12 cycles using a sample-barcoded 5' primer and a J-beta primer mix. Each CDR3 protein is one row after TCRdb ran MiXCR on the 5' RACE reads. The sample has approximately 780,000 distinct CDR3 sequences, about a quarter seen once. This clonotype was detected only a few times. This may arise from a read error, as a much more abundant clone is one base away. Lacking the conserved final phenylalanine or tryptophan, this CDR3 likely reflects a read error. The V gene lost 6 bases and the J gene lost 6 bases, with 15 bases spanning the gap. The germline V gene encodes CDR1 DFQATT and CDR2 SNEGSKA (reference sequence). The CDR3 totals 14 residues. This sample also belongs to another study, concerning T cells of mothers and their children.

This clonotype was sampled from a boy aged 10-17 years in good health. The V and J genes are TRBV20-1 and TRBJ1-6; D gene unclear. Sequencing used blood. The CDR3 spells CSASGGVGNSPLHL. The CDR3 DNA is TGCAGTGCCAGCGGCGGGGTCGGTAATTCACCCCTCCACCTT.